Below, 22 T cell receptor beta chains from the same sample are listed, as sequenced in a study of molecular identifiers for immune sequencing clone quantification. TCRdb processed the PCR reads anew with MiXCR; each CDR3 protein has one entry. Among over 550,000 distinct CDR3 sequences listed, 25% were seen once. The material sequenced was naive CD8+ T cells from blood, with Jurkat cell RNA spiked in. Subset specified: FACS-sorted CD8+CD4-CCR7+CD45RA+ naive T cells. The origin of the receptors is a human donor in good health. Some libraries in this study had Jurkat cell RNA spiked in.

A word on this clonotype: A much larger clone differs from this one at a single base, so this may be a read error. Because it lacks the conserved phenylalanine or tryptophan at the end, this CDR3 is likely a read error. This chain connects TRBV12-3 or TRBV12-4 to TRBJ1-4; D perhaps matches TRBD1 (6 bases). The CDR3 length is 12 residues. The ends were cut back, 6 bases at V and 8 bases at J, with 10 bases in the middle. The CDR3 DNA reads as TGTGCCAGCAGACAGGGAGGCGAAAAACTGTTTCTT. Encoded protein: CASRQGGEKLFL.

Of note for this clonotype: The junction departs from germline at one end; a sequencing error may be responsible. The chain employs TRBV15 and TRBJ2-3; 13 bases are a match to TRBD2. The CDR3 totals 17 residues. Germline V lookup: CDR1 LNHNV, CDR2 YYDKDF (reference sequence). CDR3 amino acids: CGTSRDLGLAGRDTQYF. The CDR3 DNA reads as TGTGGCACCAGCAGAGATCTGGGACTAGCGGGAAGGGATACGCAGTATTTT. The variable domain in full, with the rest retrieved from reference TRBV15 and TRBJ2-3, is DAMVIQNPRYQVTQFGKPVTLSCSQTLNHNVMYWYQQKSSQAPKLLFHYYDKDFNNEADTPDNFQSRRPNTSFCFLDIRSPGLGDTAMYLCGTSRDLGLAGRDTQYFGPGTRLTVL.

The chain recombines TRBV4-1 with TRBJ2-7, with a tentative D call TRBD1 (5 bases). The V end lost 0 bases, the J end lost 2 bases, and 11 bases lay between the germline ends. Germline V lookup: CDR1 MGHRA, CDR2 YSYEKL. This CDR3 comprises 15 residues. CDR3 protein: CASSQDWQGTYEQYF. The DNA for the CDR3 is TGCGCCAGCAGCCAAGATTGGCAGGGTACCTACGAGCAGTACTTC.

In this sample, this clonotype turned up once. The junction departs from germline at one end; a sequencing error may be responsible. DNA of the CDR3: TGTGCCAGCAGTTGGAGACAGGGGTACACCGGGGAGCTGTTATTT. This gives the protein CASSWRQGYTGELLF. The chain employs TRBV12-3 or TRBV12-4 and TRBJ2-2; 8 bases agree with TRBD1. The CDR3 totals 15 residues.

Details on this clonotype: A clone one base away is much larger, so this may be a read error. V usage is TRBV19 and J usage is TRBJ2-3; D is unclear. The CDR3 is 15 amino acids. CDR1 LNHDA and CDR2 SQIVND come from the germline V gene (reference sequence). The CDR3 region has the DNA TGTACCAGTAGTATTCTGGCGACCCGCACAGATACGCAGTATTTT. The encoded protein is CTSSILATRTDTQYF.

A note on this clonotype: A junction boundary mismatches the germline segment, possibly from a read error. This chain connects TRBV5-3 to TRBJ2-7; D is possibly TRBD2 (6 bases). TRBV5-3 is labeled an ORF, and its function is uncertain. The CDR3 sequence is 14 residues long. CDR3 region: CASSLDGGLDEQYF. In DNA, the CDR3 is TGTGCCAGCAGCTTGGATGGAGGGCTCGACGAGCAGTACTTC.

This chain links TRBV10-3 with TRBJ2-3; 7 bases are a match to TRBD1. Germline CDR1 ENHRY, CDR2 SYGVKD. V dropped 6 bases and J dropped 3; count of bases not matched to a gene: 9. CDR3 size: 15 residues. CDR3 residues: CAIRKQGKGTDTQYF. DNA for the CDR3: TGTGCCATCAGAAAACAGGGGAAGGGAACAGATACGCAGTATTTT.

This clonotype was recorded a few times. This chain uses TRBV28 with TRBJ2-5, with D perhaps matching TRBD1 (7 bases). Germline V gives CDR1 MDHEN, CDR2 SYDVKM. The CDR3 has 16 amino acids. Trimming removed 1 base at V and 1 base at J, with 13 bases between. CDR3 DNA sequence: TGTGCCAGCAGTTTATATGCAGGGGGACTCCAAGAGACCCAGTACTTC. The encoded protein is CASSLYAGGLQETQYF.

This clonotype has at least ten counts. This chain uses TRBV7-2 with TRBJ2-4; TRBD1 aligns across 7 bases. This CDR3 has 13 residues. Unmatched junction bases numbered 4, after V lost 11 bases and J lost 0 bases. Germline assignment: CDR1 SGHTA and CDR2 FQGNSA. The CDR3 sequence: CASQGVAKNIQYF. CDR3 DNA sequence: TGTGCCTCCCAGGGGGTAGCCAAAAACATTCAGTACTTC.

The genes are TRBV30 and TRBJ1-4; D is unclear. Trimming left V 7 bases short and J 10 bases short, with 16 bases between. CDR1 GTSNPN and CDR2 SVGIG come from the germline V gene (reference sequence). This CDR3 contains 12 residues. The CDR3 bases are TGTGCCTCCTGGGATTTTAAAGGAAAACTGTTTTTT. Its protein is CASWDFKGKLFF. The full variable domain, its missing parts supplied by reference TRBV30 and TRBJ1-4, is SQTIHQWPATLVQPVGSPLSLECTVEGTSNPNLYWYRQAAGRGLQLLFYSVGIGQISSEVPQNLSASRPQDRQFILSSKKLLLSDSGFYLCASWDFKGKLFFGSGTQLSVL.

This clonotype showed up many times. V is TRBV4-3 and J is TRBJ2-7; D perhaps matches TRBD1 (6 bases). The ends were cut back, 0 bases at V and 1 base at J, with 10 bases in the middle. CDR1 and CDR2 from the germline V gene are LGHNA and YSLEER. This CDR3 has 15 amino acids. CDR3 sequence: CASSQESRGSYEQYF. The CDR3 DNA reads as TGCGCCAGCAGCCAAGAGTCAAGGGGGTCCTACGAGCAGTACTTC.

The chain links TRBV12-3 or TRBV12-4 to TRBJ2-5, with TRBD1 matching over 8 bases. With V trimmed by 6 bases and J by 4 bases, 10 bases remained unmatched. This CDR3 region has 15 residues. The CDR3 here is CASSTEAGGVETQYF. The CDR3 DNA follows: TGTGCCAGCAGCACTGAGGCAGGGGGCGTAGAGACCCAGTACTTC.

This clonotype was recorded at least ten times. Written as DNA, the CDR3 is TGTGCCAGCAGTTTATCGGGCCCCTCCTACAATGAGCAGTTCTTC. Its translation is CASSLSGPSYNEQFF. The chain combines TRBV27 with TRBJ2-1; no clear D. This CDR3 is built from 15 residues. Germline V gives CDR1 MNHEY, CDR2 SMNVEV (reference sequence). Trimming removed 0 bases from V and 0 bases from J, with 6 bases in between.

This chain joins TRBV2 and TRBJ2-7; 7 nucleotides line up with TRBD2. With V trimmed by 3 bases and J by 5 bases, 1 base remained unmatched. Germline V gene sequence: CDR1 SNHLY, CDR2 FYNNEI. The CDR3 length is 12 residues. CDR3: CASSDGGDEQYF. DNA for the CDR3: TGTGCCAGCAGTGATGGGGGGGACGAGCAGTACTTC.

This clonotype has more than one count but fewer than ten. The V call is TRBV20-1, the J call TRBJ2-1; 10 positions agree with TRBD2. CDR1 is DFQATT and CDR2 is SNEGSKA in the germline V gene (reference sequence). V lost 1 base to trimming and J lost 8 bases; unmatched junction nucleotides: 5. The CDR3 totals 14 residues. This CDR3 reads CSARAGTSADEQFF. The CDR3 bases are TGCAGTGCTAGAGCCGGGACTAGCGCCGATGAGCAGTTCTTC.

Note on this clonotype: Here the CDR3 omits its conserved ending phenylalanine or tryptophan, so a read error is the likely source. J is TRBJ1-1 and V is TRBV27; weak D call: TRBD1 (5 bases). CDR1 and CDR2 (germline): MNHEY, SMNVEV (reference sequence). V was clipped by 3 bases and J by 6 bases, with 11 bases between them. This CDR3 comprises 13 residues. In nucleotides, the CDR3 is TGTGCCAGCAGTTTGCGGGGGATCGCTGAAGCTTTCTCT. It yields the protein CASSLRGIAEAFS.

Note on this clonotype: Since a much larger clone is just one base distant, this may be a read error. This sequence joins TRBV28 and TRBJ2-1; D may be TRBD1 (5 bases). CDR3 size: 12 residues. Germline-derived CDR1 and CDR2 are MDHEN and SYDVKM. For the CDR3, the DNA is TGTGCCAGCAGTTTGATCCCGCAGGGTGAGTCCTTC. Amino acid sequence: CASSLIPQGESF.

As to this clonotype: A read error is possible here, since a much larger clone lies one base away. The rearrangement joins TRBV7-2 to TRBJ1-1, with D possibly being TRBD1 (6 bases). CDR3 length: 13 residues. Germline assignment: CDR1 SGHTA and CDR2 FQGNSA. The CDR3 DNA follows: TGTGCCAGCAGCCCTAACAGGGTAGGCGAAGTTTTCTTT. Protein sequence: CASSPNRVGEVFF.

As concerns this clonotype: A read error is the likely source, as a far larger clone sits one nucleotide away. The genes are TRBV7-2 and TRBJ2-7; no definite D call. Germline values: CDR1 SGHTA, CDR2 FQGNSA. The CDR3 covers 13 residues. The V gene lost 5 bases and the J gene lost 5 bases, with 13 bases spanning the gap. The CDR3 is CASSPTASDEQYF. The CDR3 DNA reads TGTGCCAGCAGCCCGACGGCGTCCGACGAGCAGTACTTC.

This chain joins TRBV7-9 and TRBJ1-5; a possible D gene is TRBD1 (5 bases). The CDR3 is 17 amino acids. V was clipped by 5 bases and J by 0 bases, with 17 bases between them. The germline V gene has CDR1 SEHNR and CDR2 FQNEAQ (reference sequence). CDR3 protein: CASSRGRGGVSNQPQHF. The CDR3 nucleotides read TGTGCCAGCAGCCGGGGACGGGGCGGGGTTAGCAATCAGCCCCAGCATTTT.

With respect to this clonotype: Given a much more abundant clone one base away, this may be a read error. The chain combines TRBV27 with TRBJ2-7; D ambiguous. Germline V gene sequence: CDR1 MNHEY, CDR2 SMNVEV (reference sequence). The CDR3 has 12 residues. Trimming pared 11 bases from V and 1 base from J, leaving 12 bases between. The CDR3 sequence is CASELMSYEQYF. The CDR3 nucleotides read TGTGCCTCCGAGCTAATGTCCTACGAGCAGTACTTC.

In its sample, this clonotype was seen many times. The chain links TRBV3-1 to TRBJ1-2, with unresolved D. The CDR3 length is 16 residues. Germline V gene sequence: CDR1 LGHDT, CDR2 YNNKEL (reference sequence). V was clipped by 1 base and J by 3 bases, with 15 bases between them. CDR3 in amino acids: CASSQVRQELYYGYTF. DNA for the CDR3: TGTGCCAGCAGCCAAGTAAGGCAGGAACTATACTATGGCTACACCTTC.